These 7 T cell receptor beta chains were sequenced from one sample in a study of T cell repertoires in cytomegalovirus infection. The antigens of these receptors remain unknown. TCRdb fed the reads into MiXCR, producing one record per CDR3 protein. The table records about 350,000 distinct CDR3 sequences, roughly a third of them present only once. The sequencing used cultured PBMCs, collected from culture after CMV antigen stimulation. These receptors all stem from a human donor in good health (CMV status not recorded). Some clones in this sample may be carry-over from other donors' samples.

The CDR3 nucleotides read TGCGCCAGCAGCTTATCAGGGAGGGGAGAAAAACTGTTTTTT. Its protein is CASSLSGRGEKLFF. The rearrangement links TRBV5-1 to TRBJ1-4; D perhaps matches TRBD1 (5 bases). The CDR3 is 14 amino acids. From germline, CDR1 is SGHRS and CDR2 YFSETQ. The ends were cut back, 2 bases at V and 8 bases at J, with 13 bases in the middle.

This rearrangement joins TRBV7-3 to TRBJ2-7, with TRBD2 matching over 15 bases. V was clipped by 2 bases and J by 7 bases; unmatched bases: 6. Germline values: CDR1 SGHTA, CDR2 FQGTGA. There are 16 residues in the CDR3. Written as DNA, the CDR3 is TGTGCCAGCAGCTTAGGGACTAGCGGGAGGACAGAAGAGCAGTACTTC. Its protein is CASSLGTSGRTEEQYF.

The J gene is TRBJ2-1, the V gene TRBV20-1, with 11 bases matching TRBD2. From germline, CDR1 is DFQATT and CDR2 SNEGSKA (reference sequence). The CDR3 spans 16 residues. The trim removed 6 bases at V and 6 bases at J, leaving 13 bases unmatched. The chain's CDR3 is CSADQRSGRASNEQFF. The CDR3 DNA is TGCAGTGCCGATCAACGTAGCGGGAGGGCCTCCAATGAGCAGTTCTTC.

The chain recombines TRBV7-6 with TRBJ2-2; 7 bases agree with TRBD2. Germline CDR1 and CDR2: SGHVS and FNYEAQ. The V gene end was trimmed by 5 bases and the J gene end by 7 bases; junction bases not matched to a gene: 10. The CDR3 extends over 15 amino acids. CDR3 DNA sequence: TGTGCCAGCAGCCCGCGGGGCCGGGAGGACGGGGAGCTGTTTTTT. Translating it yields CASSPRGREDGELFF. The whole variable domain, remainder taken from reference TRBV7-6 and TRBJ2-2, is GAGVSQSPRYKVTKRGQDVALRCDPISGHVSLYWYRQALGQGPEFLTYFNYEAQQDKSGLPNDRFSAERPEGSISTLTIQRTEQRDSAMYRCASSPRGREDGELFFGEGSRLTVL.

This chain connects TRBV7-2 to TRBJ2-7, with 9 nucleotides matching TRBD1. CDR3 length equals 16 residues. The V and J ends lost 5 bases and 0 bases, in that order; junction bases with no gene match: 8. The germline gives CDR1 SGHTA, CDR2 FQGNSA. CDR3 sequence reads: CASSQAGQGNSYEQYF. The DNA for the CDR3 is TGTGCCAGCAGCCAGGCGGGACAGGGAAACTCCTACGAGCAGTACTTC.

The CDR3 DNA follows: TGTGCCAGCAGCCCGGGTGAAAAACTGTTTTTT. This codes for CASSPGEKLFF. The chain uses TRBV28 and TRBJ1-4; D remains ambiguous. Germline V gene sequence: CDR1 MDHEN, CDR2 SYDVKM. The CDR3 length is 11 residues. The V end lost 6 bases, the J end lost 7 bases, and 6 bases lay between the germline ends.

CDR3 protein: CASRREGNSGNTIYF. The CDR3 region has the DNA TGTGCCAGCAGGAGGGAAGGGAACTCTGGAAACACCATATATTTT. The chain couples TRBV25-1 to TRBJ1-3; D remains ambiguous. This CDR3 spans 15 amino acids. Germline V gene sequence: CDR1 MGHDK, CDR2 SYGVNS. The V end lost 6 bases, the J end lost 0 bases, and 12 bases lay between the germline ends.